These T cell receptor beta chains were read from a single sample in a study of neurological immune-mediated disorders. Each CDR3 protein gets one entry after TCRdb re-called the 5' RACE reads with MiXCR. The repertoire holds tens of thousands of distinct CDR3 sequences, with 3% to 4% as singletons. The sample was PBMCs. The receptors originated from a man in his forties with multiple sclerosis. The CDR3 runs from the conserved cysteine through the conserved F or W. The D gene is left open where the match is weak. Size tells how often a clone was seen (once, few, many) or the class of an expanded clone, and some rows leave it out.

size: NA
J: TRBJ1-1
D: TRBD1
V: TRBV10-1
DNA: TGCGCCAGCAGTGAGACACAGGGGGTAAACACTGAAGCTTTCTTT
CDR3: CASSETQGVNTEAFF

size: NA
J: TRBJ1-3
D: NA
V: TRBV5-1
DNA: TGCGCCAGCAGCCTCGGACCGGTCTCTGGAAACACCATATATTTT
CDR3: CASSLGPVSGNTIYF

size: many
J: TRBJ1-2
D: TRBD1
V: TRBV20-1
DNA: TGCAGTGCTAGAGAGCCAGGGGGTAACTATGGCTACACCTTC
CDR3: CSAREPGGNYGYTF

size: many
J: TRBJ2-1
D: TRBD2
V: TRBV20-1
DNA: TGCAGTGCTAGAGGCCCTAGCGGGGCCTCAAATGAGCAGTTCTTC
CDR3: CSARGPSGASNEQFF

size: many
J: TRBJ2-3
D: NA
V: TRBV5-1
DNA: TGCGCCAGCAGCTTGCGGGCGGCGGACACAGATACGCAGTATTTT
CDR3: CASSLRAADTDTQYF

size: many
J: TRBJ2-2
D: TRBD2
V: TRBV7-3
DNA: TGTGCCAGCAGCTTAACCGGAGCGGGAGTAGGTGGCGGGGAGCTGTTTTTT
CDR3: CASSLTGAGVGGGELFF

size: many
J: TRBJ2-2
D: NA
V: TRBV12-3/TRBV12-4
DNA: TGTGCCAGCAGTCTTCCGAACACCGGGGAGCTGTTTTTT
CDR3: CASSLPNTGELFF

size: many
J: TRBJ1-2
D: TRBD1
V: TRBV5-5
DNA: TGTGCCAGCAGGGTAGGGACAGGGCGCGGTAAAAACTATGGCTACACCTTC
CDR3: CASRVGTGRGKNYGYTF

size: many
J: TRBJ1-1
D: NA
V: TRBV12-5
DNA: TGTGCTAGTGCCTCCCGCCGGAACACTGAAGCTTTCTTT
CDR3: CASASRRNTEAFF

size: NA
J: TRBJ2-1
D: NA
V: TRBV3-1
DNA: TGTGACAGCAGCAAAAGGGGCGGTGAGCAGTTCTTC
CDR3: CDSSKRGGEQFF

size: many
J: TRBJ1-2
D: NA
V: TRBV29-1
DNA: TGCAGCGTTGCGGGCGGGGTATATGGCTACACCTTC
CDR3: CSVAGGVYGYTF

size: few
J: TRBJ2-5
D: TRBD1
V: TRBV14
DNA: TGTGCCAGCAGCCAAGAAAGACAGGGGTTTTACGACCAGTACTTC
CDR3: CASSQERQGFYDQYF

size: many
J: TRBJ2-3
D: NA
V: TRBV29-1
DNA: TGCAGCGCCACCACTGGCAGCACAGATACGCAGTATTTT
CDR3: CSATTGSTDTQYF

size: many
J: TRBJ2-3
D: NA
V: TRBV10-3
DNA: TGTGCCATCAGTGAGTCTGGACAGAATACGCAGTATTTT
CDR3: CAISESGQNTQYF

size: many
J: TRBJ2-5
D: TRBD2
V: TRBV10-2
DNA: TGCGCCAGCTCTCTCCAGCGGGGGGTCCAAGAGACCCAGTACTTC
CDR3: CASSLQRGVQETQYF

size: many
J: TRBJ1-1
D: NA
V: TRBV12-3/TRBV12-4
DNA: TGTGCCAGCAGTCTTCGACAGACGGCAGAAGCTTTCTTT
CDR3: CASSLRQTAEAFF

size: few
J: TRBJ2-7
D: TRBD1
V: TRBV5-8
DNA: TGTGCCAGCAGCTTGGTCGACAGGGGTAGCGAGCAGTACTTC
CDR3: CASSLVDRGSEQYF

size: many
J: TRBJ1-2
D: NA
V: TRBV7-9
DNA: TGTGCCAGCAGCCCTCCCAATAACTATGGCTACACCTTC
CDR3: CASSPPNNYGYTF

size: many
J: TRBJ1-1
D: TRBD1
V: TRBV3-1
DNA: TGTGCCAGCAGCCTTGGGACAGGGGGCACTGAAGCTTTCTTT
CDR3: CASSLGTGGTEAFF

size: many
J: TRBJ2-7
D: NA
V: TRBV7-9
DNA: TGTGCCAGCAGCCCCCAGAAGGGGGTCGCTTTCTACGAGCAGTACTTC
CDR3: CASSPQKGVAFYEQYF

size: many
J: TRBJ2-7
D: TRBD1
V: TRBV5-1
DNA: TGCGCCAGCAGCTTGTCGACCGGGACAGGGTACGAGCAGTACTTC
CDR3: CASSLSTGTGYEQYF

size: many
J: TRBJ2-1
D: NA
V: TRBV4-2
DNA: TGTGCCAGCAGCCAAGATCGACAGGAGCCATTGAATGAGCAGTTCTTC
CDR3: CASSQDRQEPLNEQFF

size: many
J: TRBJ1-5
D: NA
V: TRBV3-1
DNA: TGTGCCAGCAGCCAAGGAGGGGGCAATCAGCCCCAGCATTTT
CDR3: CASSQGGGNQPQHF

size: many
J: TRBJ2-1
D: NA
V: TRBV20-1
DNA: TGCAGTGCTAGAGACAACGGGGGGCCCTTTGTAGAGGGGACGCGTGAGCAGTTCTTC
CDR3: CSARDNGGPFVEGTREQFF

size: many
J: TRBJ2-7
D: NA
V: TRBV20-1
DNA: TGCAGTGCCCTTCAGCCAGGGGGGACCTACGAGCAGTACTTC
CDR3: CSALQPGGTYEQYF

size: few
J: TRBJ1-5
D: NA
V: TRBV7-2
DNA: TGTGCCAGCACCCCGGGGGATAGCAATCAGCCCCAGCATTTT
CDR3: CASTPGDSNQPQHF

size: many
J: TRBJ2-7
D: TRBD2
V: TRBV5-1
DNA: TGCGCCAGCAGCCTAATAGCGGGAGACTACGAGCAGTACTTC
CDR3: CASSLIAGDYEQYF

size: many
J: TRBJ2-7
D: NA
V: TRBV10-3
DNA: TGTGCCATCAGTGAGTCCACCTACGAGCAGTACTTC
CDR3: CAISESTYEQYF

size: many
J: TRBJ1-5
D: NA
V: TRBV20-1
DNA: TGCAGTGCTAGAGATCCCGGGGGGGGGCCCCAGCATTTT
CDR3: CSARDPGGGPQHF

size: many
J: TRBJ1-2
D: TRBD1
V: TRBV6-5
DNA: TGTGCCAGCAGTTTAGGACAGGCTTCCTATGGCTACACCTTC
CDR3: CASSLGQASYGYTF

size: many
J: TRBJ1-5
D: NA
V: TRBV6-1
DNA: TGTGCCAGCAGTGAATTCGCTATACAGGGTAGCAATCAGCCCCAGCATTTT
CDR3: CASSEFAIQGSNQPQHF

size: many
J: TRBJ1-6
D: NA
V: TRBV3-1
DNA: TGTGCCAGCAGCCCCGACGGAGTTTCACCCCTCCACTTT
CDR3: CASSPDGVSPLHF

size: many
J: TRBJ2-1
D: NA
V: TRBV7-3
DNA: TGTGCCAGCAGCTTAAACCCTAGTCTTAGGGATGAGCAGTTCTTC
CDR3: CASSLNPSLRDEQFF

size: many
J: TRBJ1-1
D: TRBD1
V: TRBV7-9
DNA: TGTGCCAGCAGCATTCTGGGACAGTCCGGTACTGAAGCTTTCTTT
CDR3: CASSILGQSGTEAFF

size: many
J: TRBJ2-3
D: NA
V: TRBV12-3/TRBV12-4
DNA: TGTGCCAGCCAGTGGCAGGGTAAAACAGATACGCAGTATTTT
CDR3: CASQWQGKTDTQYF

size: many
J: TRBJ1-5
D: NA
V: TRBV7-8
DNA: TGTGCCAGCAGCTTAGATGGGGCGCAGCGTCAGCCCCAGCATTTT
CDR3: CASSLDGAQRQPQHF

size: many
J: TRBJ1-6
D: TRBD1
V: TRBV12-3/TRBV12-4
DNA: TGTGCCAGCAGTTTCCGACAGGGTACCGATTCACCCCTCCACTTT
CDR3: CASSFRQGTDSPLHF

size: many
J: TRBJ1-2
D: TRBD1
V: TRBV6-6
DNA: TGTGCCAGCAGTTGGCCGGGACAGGAAATCTATGGCTACACCTTC
CDR3: CASSWPGQEIYGYTF

size: many
J: TRBJ2-7
D: TRBD2
V: TRBV5-1
DNA: TGCGCCAGCAGCCCCGGGGGGTCCATCTACGAGCAGTACTTC
CDR3: CASSPGGSIYEQYF

size: many
J: TRBJ1-6
D: NA
V: TRBV20-1
DNA: TGCAGTGCCCGCTCGGGACCGGGTAATTCACCCCTCCACTTT
CDR3: CSARSGPGNSPLHF

size: many
J: TRBJ2-1
D: NA
V: TRBV4-2
DNA: TGTGCCAGCAGCCAAGATTACCCTAGCTCGTCCCCCTACAATGAGCAGTTCTTC
CDR3: CASSQDYPSSSPYNEQFF

size: few
J: TRBJ2-1
D: TRBD2
V: TRBV12-3/TRBV12-4
DNA: TGTGCCAGCAAAGTAGCGGGGGCCAGATACAATGAGCAGTTCTTC
CDR3: CASKVAGARYNEQFF

size: many
J: TRBJ1-6
D: NA
V: TRBV12-3/TRBV12-4
DNA: TGTGCCAGCAGCCTCCGGCGGACCGATAATTCACCCCTCCACTTT
CDR3: CASSLRRTDNSPLHF

size: many
J: TRBJ2-2
D: TRBD1
V: TRBV10-3
DNA: TGTGCCATCAGTGAAGGGACAGCGCCGAACACCGGGGAGCTGTTTTTT
CDR3: CAISEGTAPNTGELFF

size: many
J: TRBJ1-3
D: NA
V: TRBV7-9
DNA: TGTGCCAGCAGCTTAGCCAGCCCCCAGTCTGGAAACACCATATATTTT
CDR3: CASSLASPQSGNTIYF

size: many
J: TRBJ2-3
D: NA
V: TRBV20-1
DNA: TGCAGTGCTGCGACAGGCCGAAGCACAGATACGCAGTATTTT
CDR3: CSAATGRSTDTQYF